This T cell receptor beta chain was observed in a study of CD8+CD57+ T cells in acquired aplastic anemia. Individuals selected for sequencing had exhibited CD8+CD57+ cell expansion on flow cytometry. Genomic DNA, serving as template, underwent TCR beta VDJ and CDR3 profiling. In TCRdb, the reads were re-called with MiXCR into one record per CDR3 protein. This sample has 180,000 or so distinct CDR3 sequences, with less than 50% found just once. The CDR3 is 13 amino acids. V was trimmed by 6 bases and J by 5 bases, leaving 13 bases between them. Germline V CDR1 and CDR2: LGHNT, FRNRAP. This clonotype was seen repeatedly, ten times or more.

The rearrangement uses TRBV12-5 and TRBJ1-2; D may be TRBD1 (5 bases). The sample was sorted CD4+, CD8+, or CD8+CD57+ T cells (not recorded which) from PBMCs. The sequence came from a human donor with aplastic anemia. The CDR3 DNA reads TGTGCTAGTGGACGTGGGGCTTTTTATGGCTACACCTTC. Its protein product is CASGRGAFYGYTF.